This is a list of T cell receptor beta chains from one sample in a study of PD-L1 blockade in urothelial cancer. Sequencing was performed with immunoSEQ multiplex PCR; in TCRdb, only in-frame clones are kept and a portion is missing. Of some 80,000 clones listed, about nine tenths are singletons. The source was PBMCs, collected around atezolizumab (anti-PD-L1) treatment. These receptors all come from a woman between 65 and 79 years old with urothelial cancer. Both conserved end residues are part of each CDR3. D genes are given only for firm matches. A clone size is listed for some rows: how often the clone was seen (once, few, many), or a class if it is expanded.

>TRBJ2-1|-|TRBV6-5|TRBD2
CASRGTSVNEQFF
TGTGCCAGCCGCGGGACTAGTGTCAATGAGCAGTTCTTC
>TRBJ1-2|-|TRBV29-1|-
CSVAGYPQGSGSYGYTF
TGCAGCGTTGCGGGGTATCCACAGGGCTCGGGTTCTTATGGCTACACCTTC
>TRBJ1-2|-|TRBV29-1|TRBD1
CSVPQGYYGYTF
TGCAGCGTGCCACAGGGGTACTATGGCTACACCTTC
>TRBJ1-1|-|TRBV27|-
CASSLSPGSTEAFF
TGTGCCAGCAGTTTATCCCCGGGGAGCACTGAAGCTTTCTTT
>TRBJ2-5|-|TRBV6-5|TRBD1
CASSYDREIKTQYF
TGTGCCAGCAGTTACGACAGGGAGATAAAGACCCAGTACTTC
>TRBJ1-2|-|TRBV6-5|TRBD1
CASSYSFGTAIGGYTF
TGTGCCAGCAGTTACTCGTTCGGGACAGCCATCGGTGGCTACACCTTC
>TRBJ1-1|-|TRBV30|-
CAWKGAGGGNTEAFF
TGTGCCTGGAAGGGTGCGGGGGGAGGGAACACTGAAGCTTTCTTT
>TRBJ2-1|few|TRBV4-2|TRBD1
CASSQGQGRNEQFF
TGTGCCAGCAGCCAAGGACAGGGCCGCAATGAGCAGTTCTTC
>TRBJ2-1|few|TRBV30|TRBD2
CAWSASYLYGRAAGEQFF
TGTGCCTGGAGTGCCTCTTATTTGTACGGGAGGGCGGCGGGTGAGCAGTTCTTC
>TRBJ1-3|-|TRBV29-1|-
CSVEVNSGNTIYF
TGCAGCGTTGAAGTTAACTCTGGAAACACCATATATTTT
>TRBJ2-1|-|TRBV5-1|TRBD2
CASSWASGGDYNEQFF
TGCGCCAGCAGCTGGGCTAGCGGGGGGGATTACAATGAGCAGTTCTTC
>TRBJ2-7|-|TRBV9|-
CASSATGLFSEQYF
TGTGCCAGCAGCGCCACCGGACTCTTTTCCGAGCAGTACTTC
>TRBJ2-4|-|TRBV7-2|-
CASSLVGFGTRGNIQYF
TGTGCCAGCAGCTTAGTCGGTTTCGGGACCCGGGGGAACATTCAGTACTTC
>TRBJ1-1|-|TRBV7-2|TRBD1
CASSLDRAGTEAFF
TGTGCCAGCAGCCTCGACAGGGCGGGGACTGAAGCTTTCTTT
>TRBJ1-5|-|TRBV7-9|TRBD1
CASSRTGDNQPQHF
TGTGCCAGCAGCCGCACAGGGGATAATCAGCCCCAGCATTTT
>TRBJ2-7|few|TRBV28|TRBD2
CASRKTGTSGRLLVYEQYF
TGTGCCAGCAGGAAGACAGGGACTAGCGGGAGGCTCTTGGTCTACGAGCAGTACTTC
>TRBJ2-2|-|TRBV4-1|-
CASSQDRRADGRNTGELFF
TGCGCCAGCAGCCAAGATAGGAGGGCTGACGGGAGGAACACCGGGGAGCTGTTTTTT
>TRBJ2-2|-|TRBV5-6|-
CASSLTGTNTGELFF
TGTGCCAGCAGCTTAACAGGGACAAACACCGGGGAGCTGTTTTTT
>TRBJ1-5|-|TRBV19|-
CASREQGGLNQPQHF
TGTGCCAGTAGAGAACAAGGGGGTCTGAATCAGCCCCAGCATTTT
>TRBJ2-3|-|TRBV10-2|TRBD2
CASSDPSGGTDTQYF
TGCGCCAGCAGTGACCCTAGCGGGGGCACAGATACGCAGTATTTT
>TRBJ1-2|-|TRBV18|-
CASSLGRDNYYGYTF
TGTGCCAGCTCACTCGGCCGGGACAACTACTATGGCTACACCTTC
>TRBJ2-5|-|TRBV30|-
CAWSVEYQETQYF
TGTGCCTGGAGTGTCGAGTACCAAGAGACCCAGTACTTC
>TRBJ2-3|-|TRBV10-3|TRBD2
CAISGGGLAGTDTQYF
TGTGCCATCAGTGGCGGGGGACTAGCGGGCACAGATACGCAGTATTTT
>TRBJ2-7|-|TRBV7-3|TRBD1
CASSLHPGTVYEQYF
TGTGCCAGCAGCTTACATCCCGGGACAGTCTACGAGCAGTACTTC
>TRBJ2-2|-|TRBV11-2|TRBD2
CASSLDWAGGRAGELFF
TGTGCCAGCAGCTTAGACTGGGCGGGAGGGCGCGCCGGGGAGCTGTTTTTT
>TRBJ2-7|-|TRBV4-1|TRBD1
CASSQEGPEATGSYEQYF
TGCGCCAGCAGCCAAGAAGGGCCGGAAGCGACAGGGTCCTACGAGCAGTACTTC
>TRBJ1-4|-|TRBV6-5|TRBD1
CASRMTGGKLFF
TGTGCCAGCAGAATGACAGGGGGAAAACTGTTTTTT
>TRBJ1-6|-|TRBV7-2|TRBD1
CASSPGTGVLSPLHF
TGTGCCAGCAGCCCCGGGACAGGGGTTTTGTCACCCCTCCACTTT
>TRBJ1-3|-|TRBV10-3|TRBD1
CAISADRLNTIYF
TGTGCCATCAGTGCGGACAGGCTAAACACCATATATTTT
>TRBJ1-6|once|TRBV13|-
CASSLGVGHILDSPLHF
TGTGCCAGCAGCTTAGGAGTAGGACACATTCTTGATTCACCCCTCCACTTT
>TRBJ2-7|once|TRBV2|-
CASMTGTTYEQYF
TGTGCCAGCATGACAGGCACGACCTACGAGCAGTACTTC
>TRBJ2-2|-|TRBV9|-
CASSVELLGELFF
TGTGCCAGCAGCGTAGAACTCCTCGGGGAGCTGTTTTTT
>TRBJ2-5|-|TRBV18|TRBD1
CASSLDRAQETQYF
TGTGCCAGCTCCCTCGACAGGGCTCAAGAGACCCAGTACTTC
>TRBJ1-3|-|TRBV2|TRBD1
CASNDLGLGQNIGRGTIYF
TGTGCCAGCAATGATCTAGGGTTGGGACAGAATATAGGCCGGGGCACCATATATTTT
>TRBJ2-7|-|TRBV19|TRBD1
CASSPDRGYEQYF
TGTGCCAGTAGCCCGGACAGGGGCTACGAGCAGTACTTC
>TRBJ2-5|-|TRBV5-1|TRBD1
CASSLAGDSQETQYF
TGCGCCAGCAGCTTGGCTGGGGACAGTCAAGAGACCCAGTACTTC
>TRBJ2-5|-|TRBV7-9|TRBD2
CASSLPSGRETQYF
TGTGCCAGCAGCCTACCCAGCGGGAGAGAGACCCAGTACTTC
>TRBJ1-2|-|TRBV28|-
CASLDRSNYGYTF
TGTGCCAGCTTGGACAGATCAAACTATGGCTACACCTTC
>TRBJ2-1|-|TRBV27|TRBD2
CASSPLHLAGGHPEQFF
TGTGCCAGCAGTCCCCTGCATCTAGCGGGAGGGCACCCTGAGCAGTTCTTC
>TRBJ2-6|once|TRBV18|-
CASSLQGTLIANVLTF
TGTGCCAGCTCCCTACAGGGGACTCTAATCGCCAACGTCCTGACTTTC